These 23 T cell receptor beta chains were sequenced from one sample in a study of blood T cell repertoires in COVID-19. Sequencing was performed with immunoSEQ multiplex PCR; in TCRdb, only in-frame clones are kept and a portion is missing. The sample shows about 92,000 clones, approximately 86% of them seen only once. Specimen: peripheral blood. Receptors originate from a human donor in a cohort sampled during active COVID-19.

The gene calls are TRBV7-9 and TRBJ1-2; tentatively, D is TRBD1 (5 bases). This CDR3 is 12 amino acids long. Germline CDR1 and CDR2: SEHNR and FQNEAQ (reference sequence). V shed 5 bases and J shed 5 bases, with 9 bases lying between them. Here the CDR3 reads CASSPTGYGYTF. In DNA, the CDR3 is TGTGCCAGCAGCCCCACAGGATATGGCTACACCTTC.

The rearrangement uses TRBV6-5 and TRBJ2-5, with 7 positions matching TRBD1. The CDR3 has 15 residues. V lost 6 bases to trimming and J lost 5 bases; unmatched junction nucleotides: 12. Germline CDR1 MNHEY, CDR2 SVGAGI. The CDR3 DNA is TGTGCCAGCAGGGTTGACAGGGTGCCTGGGGAGACCCAGTACTTC. Translating it yields CASRVDRVPGETQYF.

The genes are TRBV5-4 and TRBJ2-1; tentatively, D is TRBD2 (6 bases). V shed 4 bases and J shed 2 bases, with 16 bases lying between them. Germline-derived CDR1 and CDR2 are SGHNT and YYREEE (reference sequence). There are 16 residues in the CDR3. In DNA, the CDR3 is TGTGCCAGCAGCCCTACGGCGGGGAGAACCTACAATGAGCAGTTCTTC. As protein: CASSPTAGRTYNEQFF.

The chain has TRBV9 and TRBJ2-1, with a tentative D call TRBD2 (6 bases). Germline values: CDR1 SGDLS, CDR2 YYNGEE. This CDR3 is 15 amino acids long. V lost 0 bases, J lost 0 bases, and 7 bases lay in between. The chain's CDR3 is CASSVEDYSYNEQFF. In DNA, the CDR3 is TGTGCCAGCAGCGTAGAGGACTACTCCTACAATGAGCAGTTCTTC.

The chain is built from TRBV5-1 and TRBJ2-1; 10 positions match TRBD1. Germline V lookup: CDR1 SGHRS, CDR2 YFSETQ. The CDR3 spans 13 residues. Losses at the gene ends were 3 bases for V and 9 bases for J; bases not matched to a gene: 3. In nucleotides, the CDR3 is TGCGCCAGCAGCTGGGGACAGGGGACTGAGCAGTTCTTC. Its protein is CASSWGQGTEQFF.

The rearrangement links TRBV2 to TRBJ2-5, with D perhaps matching TRBD2 (6 bases). There are 12 residues in the CDR3. Germline V gene sequence: CDR1 SNHLY, CDR2 FYNNEI. Trimming removed 3 bases from V and 4 bases from J, with 6 bases in between. The CDR3 bases are TGTGCCAGCAGTGAGGGGGGAGAGACCCAGTACTTC. Encoded protein: CASSEGGETQYF.

The chain is built from TRBV28 and TRBJ2-7; 16 bases align to TRBD2. J lost 1 base, V lost 4 bases, and 4 bases had no gene match. The germline V gene encodes CDR1 MDHEN and CDR2 SYDVKM. The CDR3 contains 17 residues. The DNA for the CDR3 is TGTGCCAGCAGTTGGGGACTAGCGGGAGGGCAGTCCTACGAGCAGTACTTC. Its protein is CASSWGLAGGQSYEQYF. Drawing the rest from reference TRBV28 and TRBJ2-7, the complete variable domain is DVKVTQSSRYLVKRTGEKVFLECVQDMDHENMFWYRQDPGLGLRLIYFSYDVKMKEKGDIPEGYSVSREKKERFSLILESASTNQTSMYLCASSWGLAGGQSYEQYFGPGTRLTVT.

The rearrangement joins TRBV28 to TRBJ2-1, with 12 bases matching TRBD2. Germline-derived CDR1 and CDR2 are MDHEN and SYDVKM. The CDR3 is 16 amino acids. V lost 4 bases to trimming and J lost 7 bases; unmatched junction nucleotides: 8. The CDR3 DNA is TGTGCCAGCAGTTCTTCCGGGACTAGCGGGTTTAATGAGCAGTTCTTC. This translates into CASSSSGTSGFNEQFF.

The chain combines TRBV28 with TRBJ1-2, with TRBD1 identical over 9 bases. CDR1 and CDR2 (germline): MDHEN, SYDVKM. The V segment lost 6 bases and the J segment 8 bases; nucleotides outside the gene matches: 7. CDR3 size: 13 residues. In DNA form, the CDR3 reads TGTGCCAGCAGACCCGGGACAGGGAAAGGCTACACCTTC. This sequence encodes CASRPGTGKGYTF.

V and J are TRBV6-5 and TRBJ2-3; 8 bases are shared with TRBD1. The CDR3 covers 12 residues. Germline CDR1 is MNHEY and CDR2 is SVGAGI. Trimming cost V 11 bases and J 1 base; bases outside gene matches: 2. The CDR3 DNA is TGTGCCGCGGACAGGGGCACAGATACGCAGTATTTT. It yields the protein CAADRGTDTQYF.

In this sample, this clone turned up a few times. The rearrangement joins TRBV11-3 to TRBJ2-1; D gene uncertain. The V gene's germline CDR1 is SGHNT and CDR2 YENEEA. Trimming cost V 3 bases and J 0 bases, with 6 bases left between them. The CDR3 extends over 14 amino acids. This chain's CDR3 is CASSFASSYNEQFF. CDR3 nucleotide sequence: TGTGCCAGCAGCTTTGCGAGCTCCTACAATGAGCAGTTCTTC.

The V call is TRBV10-1, the J call TRBJ1-2, with D possibly TRBD1 on 5 matching bases. Trimming removed 2 bases at V and 8 bases at J, with 12 bases between. The CDR3 contains 13 residues. The germline gives CDR1 WNHNN, CDR2 SYGVQD (reference sequence). The CDR3 sequence: CASSEGAWGGYTF. In DNA form, the CDR3 reads TGCGCCAGCAGTGAGGGGGCCTGGGGAGGCTACACCTTC.

In this sample, this clone turned up a few times. The J gene is TRBJ2-1, the V gene TRBV5-1; 8 bases line up with TRBD2. The germline V gene has CDR1 SGHRS and CDR2 YFSETQ. The CDR3 extends over 16 amino acids. J was trimmed by 3 bases and V by 1 base; bases with no gene match: 6. The CDR3 nucleotides are TGCGCCAGCAGCTTGTCATTGAGCGGGGGCTACAATGAGCAGTTCTTC. Encoded protein: CASSLSLSGGYNEQFF.

The chain employs TRBV9 and TRBJ2-3; 12 bases fit TRBD2. V was clipped by 0 bases and J by 4 bases; unmatched bases: 12. This CDR3 contains 19 residues. Germline V gives CDR1 SGDLS, CDR2 YYNGEE. For the CDR3, the DNA is TGTGCCAGCAGCGTAGCTAGCGGGAGGGCCCTCGGCATCCCAGATACGCAGTATTTT. It translates to CASSVASGRALGIPDTQYF.

V and J are TRBV5-1 and TRBJ2-7; D may be TRBD1 (5 bases). This CDR3 is built from 15 residues. Germline V gene data show CDR1 as SGHRS and CDR2 as YFSETQ. The V and J ends lost 0 bases and 5 bases respectively, with 15 bases between them. The CDR3 spells CASSLGRQGDHEQYF. CDR3 DNA sequence: TGCGCCAGCAGCTTGGGTAGGCAGGGCGACCACGAGCAGTACTTC.

The CDR3 region is CASSFHPAGAYEQYF. CDR3 in DNA: TGTGCCAGCAGTTTTCATCCAGCGGGCGCCTACGAGCAGTACTTC. The V and J genes are TRBV28 and TRBJ2-7; a weak D match, TRBD2 (6 bases). V shed 3 bases and J shed 2 bases, with 14 bases lying between them. The CDR3 contains 15 residues. The V gene's germline CDR1 is MDHEN and CDR2 SYDVKM.

The J gene is TRBJ1-5, the V gene TRBV19; tentative D call: TRBD1 (6 bases). V lost 1 base and J 6 bases, leaving 13 bases between the germline ends. CDR1 LNHDA and CDR2 SQIVND come from the germline V gene (reference sequence). The CDR3 extends over 15 amino acids. For the CDR3, the DNA is TGTGCCAGTAGTATAGCCAGGGGAGGGGGTCAGCCCCAGCATTTT. Its translation is CASSIARGGGQPQHF.

This clone was observed once. The rearrangement links TRBV7-2 to TRBJ2-7, with 8 positions matching TRBD1. Per the germline V gene, CDR1 is SGHTA and CDR2 is FQGNSA. This CDR3 comprises 14 residues. The trim removed 2 bases at V and 2 bases at J, leaving 2 bases unmatched. CDR3 loop: CASSLRDRTYEQYF. The CDR3 DNA sequence: TGTGCCAGCAGCTTACGGGACAGGACCTACGAGCAGTACTTC.

The J gene is TRBJ1-1, the V gene TRBV9, with 7 bases lining up with TRBD1. Trimming cost V 4 bases and J 8 bases; bases outside gene matches: 5. Germline CDR1 reads SGDLS; CDR2 reads YYNGEE. The CDR3 has 12 residues. CDR3 amino acids: CASSLGTEEAFF. CDR3 DNA sequence: TGTGCCAGCAGCCTCGGGACAGAAGAAGCTTTCTTT.

The chain employs TRBV7-9 and TRBJ1-1; a possible D gene is TRBD1 (5 bases). This CDR3 has 15 residues. The V end lost 5 bases, the J end lost 3 bases, and 16 bases lay between the germline ends. Germline CDR1 is SEHNR and CDR2 is FQNEAQ (reference sequence). CDR3 DNA sequence: TGTGCCAGCAGCCGCCCGCTGGGGCCGTACACTGAAGCTTTCTTT. This sequence encodes CASSRPLGPYTEAFF.

This clone is labeled as medium-sized (0.01 to 0.1%). The rearrangement uses TRBV6-5 and TRBJ2-7, with no clear D. The germline CDR1 and CDR2 sequences are MNHEY and SVGAGI. The CDR3 has 12 amino acids. Trimming pared 4 bases from V and 3 bases from J, leaving 7 bases between. The CDR3 nucleotides are TGTGCCAGCAGTTCTCCCTACTACGAGCAGTACTTC. Its translation is CASSSPYYEQYF.

The rearrangement links TRBV7-8 to TRBJ1-5; perhaps TRBD1 as D (6 bases). This CDR3 region has 16 residues. Germline CDR1 is SGHVS and CDR2 is FQNEAQ. Deletions cut 2 bases from V and 2 bases from J, with 13 bases between. The CDR3: CASSLRGGLGNQPQHF. CDR3 in DNA: TGTGCCAGCAGCTTAAGGGGGGGCTTAGGCAATCAGCCCCAGCATTTT.

Regarding this clone: One end of the junction varies from germline; a read error may be responsible. The V call is TRBV5-8, the J call TRBJ1-2; a weak D match, TRBD1 (5 bases). This CDR3 spans 11 amino acids. Germline CDR1 reads SGHTS; CDR2 reads YDEGEE. The CDR3 protein is CASSWGTDRIF. The CDR3 DNA follows: TGTGCCAGCAGCTGGGGGACTGATAGGATCTTC.